These 8 T cell receptor beta chains were sequenced from one sample in a study of T cells in Graves' hyperthyroidism and ophthalmopathy. There were TCR beta CDR3 regions amplified from RNA transcripts. With the HTBI primer set, the TCR CDR3 went through a first round of RT-PCR. TCRdb independently ran MiXCR on the multiplex PCR reads; one entry per CDR3 protein. Here the sample spans around 300,000 distinct CDR3 sequences, approximately 15% being singletons. What was sequenced was blood. The receptor set was obtained from a middle-aged woman with Graves' hyperthyroidism.

The chain employs TRBV9 and TRBJ1-3; 9 bases map to TRBD1. Per germline, CDR1 SGDLS and CDR2 YYNGEE. V shed 3 bases, J shed 6 bases, and the junction held 16 bases outside the gene matches. The length of the CDR3 is 18 residues. CDR3 nucleotide sequence: TGTGCCAGCAGCGAAGCCCCCCCGGGACAGGGATTCGCAAACACCATATATTTT. As protein: CASSEAPPGQGFANTIYF.

About this clonotype itself: This could be a read error, since a much larger clone is one nucleotide away. The chain uses TRBV2 and TRBJ1-2; no definite D call. Germline CDR1 and CDR2: SNHLY and FYNNEI. CDR3 size: 15 residues. CDR3 protein: CASGESATRNYGYTF. The CDR3 coding sequence is TGTGCCAGCGGTGAAAGTGCCACCCGTAACTATGGCTACACCTTC.

The chain joins TRBV3-1 to TRBJ1-2; a weak D match, TRBD1 (5 bases). CDR3 size: 16 residues. The germline CDR1 and CDR2 sequences are LGHDT and YNNKEL (reference sequence). V gave up 3 bases and J gave up 4 bases, with 18 bases separating them. This CDR3 is CASSHEAGGGIYGYTF. As DNA, the CDR3 is TGTGCCAGCAGCCACGAGGCGGGGGGGGGAATCTATGGCTACACCTTC.

This clonotype was observed at least ten times. The chain employs TRBV7-6 and TRBJ2-3, with D unresolved. The CDR3 length is 15 residues. V dropped 5 bases and J dropped 4 bases, with 16 bases sitting between them. Germline V CDR1 and CDR2: SGHVS, FNYEAQ. CDR3 region: CASSIGPGPSDTQYF. CDR3 in DNA: TGTGCCAGCAGCATAGGACCCGGCCCATCAGATACGCAGTATTTT.

There are many counts of this clonotype. This sequence joins TRBV2 and TRBJ2-1, with TRBD1 identical over 8 bases. Germline V gene sequence: CDR1 SNHLY, CDR2 FYNNEI. The J segment lost 7 bases and the V segment lost 7 bases, leaving 18 bases of the junction unmatched. This CDR3 has 17 amino acids. CDR3 bases: TGTGCCAGCAATCGATTAGGGACAGGCGTTACGCCGAATGAGCAGTTCTTC. It encodes CASNRLGTGVTPNEQFF. The full variable domain, with the rest looked up from reference TRBV2 and TRBJ2-1, is EPEVTQTPSHQVTQMGQEVILRCVPISNHLYFYWYRQILGQKVEFLVSFYNNEISEKSEIFDDQFSVERPDGSNFTLKIRSTKLEDSAMYFCASNRLGTGVTPNEQFFGPGTRLTVL.

This clonotype has just one count. The chain combines TRBV6-2 or TRBV6-3 with TRBJ2-4; D is unclear. This CDR3 comprises 13 residues. Germline V lookup: CDR1 MNHEY, CDR2 SVGEGT. The germline V and J ends were trimmed by 8 bases and 10 bases, with 18 bases remaining between them. Here the CDR3 DNA reads TGTGCCAGCCACATGGGCATGTCTGGGATTCAGTACTTC. It is translated as CASHMGMSGIQYF.

Concerning this clonotype: A read error may explain this, as a much larger clone is one base away. The V call is TRBV5-1, the J call TRBJ1-2, with 8 nucleotides matching TRBD1. Germline lookup yields CDR1 SGHRS and CDR2 YFSETQ. CDR3 length: 15 amino acids. The CDR3 region is CASSSGTGLNYGCTF. Here the CDR3 DNA reads TGCGCCAGCAGCAGCGGGACAGGTCTTAACTATGGCTGCACCTTC.

This clonotype was observed many times. The CDR3 DNA reads TGCGCCAGCAGCCCAGGGGAGGCTTCCGGAGAGACCCAGTACTTC. Encoded protein: CASSPGEASGETQYF. J is TRBJ2-5 and V is TRBV5-1; D is possibly TRBD1 or TRBD2 (6 bases each). CDR3 size: 15 residues. Trimming left V 4 bases short and J 4 bases short, with 17 bases between. CDR1 and CDR2 (germline): SGHRS, YFSETQ.